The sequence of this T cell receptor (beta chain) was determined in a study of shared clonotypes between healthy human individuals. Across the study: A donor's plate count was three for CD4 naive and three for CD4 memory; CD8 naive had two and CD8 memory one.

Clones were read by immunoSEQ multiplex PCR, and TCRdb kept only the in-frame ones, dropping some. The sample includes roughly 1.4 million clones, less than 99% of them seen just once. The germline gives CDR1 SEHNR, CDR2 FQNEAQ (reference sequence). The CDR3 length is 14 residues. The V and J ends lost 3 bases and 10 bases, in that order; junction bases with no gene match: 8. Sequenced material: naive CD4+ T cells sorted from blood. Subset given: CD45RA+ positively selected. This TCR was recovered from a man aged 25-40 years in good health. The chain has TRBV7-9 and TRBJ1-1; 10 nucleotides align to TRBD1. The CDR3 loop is CASSFGTGDLGAFF. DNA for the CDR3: TGTGCCAGCAGCTTCGGGACAGGGGATCTTGGAGCTTTCTTT.